This T cell receptor beta chain emerged from a study of immune evolution from preneoplasia to lung adenocarcinoma (dated by TCRdb to the early 2020s). With regard to the full study: The study combined immune gene expression, TCR sequencing and multiplex immunofluorescence to profile immune contexture across lung adenocarcinoma precursors and invasive adenocarcinoma. Resected precursor lesions (AAH, AIS, MIA) and invasive adenocarcinomas were compared with paired morphologically normal lung tissue. The sample size was set by how many specimens were available, not by a prior power calculation. The immune data were integrated with whole exome sequencing and methylation data from the same cohort of nodules. The overall cohort comprised just under 55 patients with pulmonary nodules who underwent surgical resection. A total of 50 to 55 patients contributed TCR sequencing data. The study reported that 90 to 120 samples were used for TCR sequencing. Class I HLA alleles were inferred from exome data with POLYSOLVER, and allele-specific HLA loss was detected with LOHHLA.

From cysteine to phenylalanine, the CDR3 is 13 amino acids long. Just the 39-base CDR3 DNA is kept, in frame starting at base 1. The germline V gene gives CDR1 as SGHAT and CDR2 as FQNNGV. Germline trimming amounts to 2 bases on V and 9 bases on J, with 5 as the count of junction bases outside the gene matches. TCR beta CDR3 regions were sequenced from DNA using the immunoSEQ hsTCRbeta Kit. As for the authors' bioinformatics: TCR sequencing data were analysed with the ImmunoSEQ Analyzer. T cell clonality was calculated on productive rearrangements as 1 minus Pielou's evenness. To measure T cell diversity, the inverse Simpson index was applied to productive templates. T cell density was expressed as TCR beta template counts normalized to usable DNA, with usable DNA estimated by amplifying and sequencing housekeeping genes. Two-sided Kruskal-Wallis tests were used to compare TCR metrics across histologic stages. TCRdb limited this immuneACCESS table to in-frame rearrangements with V and J called. A share of clones is missing; checked studies link under half to unresolved V genes, and the rest is unexplained. The D gene and trimming were derived from the DNA, and the V and J assignments and clone size from that table. This sample holds about 5,500 clones; approximately 87% were observed only once. The ten largest account for under 5% of the sample.

Resection was performed on patients in Japan or China between the mid-2010s and the late 2010s. Histologic diagnosis of each case was confirmed independently by two lung cancer pathologists on H&E slides. The AllPrep DNA/RNA FFPE Kit was used to isolate DNA from FFPE tissue. This clone was observed a few times. The specificity of this receptor is unknown. It has no much larger one-base neighbor in the sample; base qualities were not kept. Here is what the overall study found, with its caveats: All patients were from Japan and China, so applicability to Western populations was uncertain. Top T cell clone frequencies were highest in normal lung and appeared to decrease progressively from AAH through AIS, MIA and invasive adenocarcinoma. Clonality was highest in normal lung, while later-stage lesions appeared to show lower clonality but higher T cell density and diversity. The findings rested on association rather than direct causation, and larger cohorts with long-term follow-up and longitudinal biopsies were considered necessary.

The sequence was collected from a person aged 70 to 80 with lung adenocarcinoma. The sample taken for sequencing was FFPE adjacent normal lung tissue. The chain was built from TRBV11-2 and TRBJ2-3, with 7 bases aligning to TRBD2. The sequenced DNA is TGTGCCAGCAGCTTATGGGGGGGGGAAACGCAGTATTTT. It codes for CASSLWGGETQYF.